This T cell receptor (beta chain) was sequenced in a study of blood T cell repertoires in COVID-19. Study as a whole: Sites in the United States, Italy and Spain provided acute and convalescent COVID-19 samples. From T cells, B-cell-depleted T cells, or PBMCs came the material, which was cDNA or gDNA.

Trimming stripped 6 bases from V and 3 bases from J, with 15 bases between. CDR1 is SGHTA and CDR2 is FQGNSA in the germline V gene. CDR3 length: 15 amino acids. Authors' processing steps: Estimated nucleated cell counts came from reference gene primer amplification. Sequenced by immunoSEQ multiplex PCR; TCRdb stores in-frame clones only, minus some. That table furnishes V, J and clone size, whereas the DNA furnished D and trimming. The sample has 55,000 to 85,000 clones; roughly 80% are singletons. The material sequenced was peripheral blood. The sequence came from a woman in her 70s with acute or convalescent COVID-19. The chain is built from TRBV7-2 and TRBJ1-3, with D possibly being TRBD1 (5 bases). The CDR3 loop reads CASRTTGYSGNTIYF. CDR3 sequence (DNA): TGTGCCAGCAGAACCACAGGTTATAGTGGAAACACCATATATTTT.